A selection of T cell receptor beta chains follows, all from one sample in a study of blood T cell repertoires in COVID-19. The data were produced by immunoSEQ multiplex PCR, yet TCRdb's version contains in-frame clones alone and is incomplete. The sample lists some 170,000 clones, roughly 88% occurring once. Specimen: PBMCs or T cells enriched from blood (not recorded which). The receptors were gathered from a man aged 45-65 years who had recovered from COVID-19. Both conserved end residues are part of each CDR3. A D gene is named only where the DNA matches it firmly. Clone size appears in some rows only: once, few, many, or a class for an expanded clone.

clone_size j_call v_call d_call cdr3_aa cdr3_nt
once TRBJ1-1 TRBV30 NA CAWRALRTEAFF TGTGCCTGGAGGGCCCTGAGGACTGAAGCTTTCTTT
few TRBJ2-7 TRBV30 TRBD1 CAWSGNRGNEQYF TGTGCCTGGAGTGGGAACAGGGGGAACGAGCAGTACTTC
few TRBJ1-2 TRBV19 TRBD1 CASSLGQGDYGYTF TGTGCCAGTAGTTTAGGACAGGGAGACTATGGCTACACCTTC
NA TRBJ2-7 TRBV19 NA CASSGSLSYEQYF TGTGCCAGTAGCGGGTCCCTCTCCTACGAGCAGTACTTC
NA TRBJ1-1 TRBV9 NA CASSEGLQHWAEAFF TGTGCCAGCAGCGAGGGACTACAGCATTGGGCTGAAGCTTTCTTT
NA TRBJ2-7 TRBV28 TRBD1 CASTYIGTGNYEQYF TGTGCCAGCACCTACATCGGGACAGGAAACTACGAGCAGTACTTC
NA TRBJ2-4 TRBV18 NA CASSPEEGGGPRLAKNIQYF TGTGCCAGCTCACCAGAGGAGGGCGGGGGCCCTCGTCTAGCCAAAAACATTCAGTACTTC
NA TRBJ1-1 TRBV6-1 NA CATRQDVAEAFF TGTGCGACTAGGCAGGACGTCGCTGAAGCTTTCTTT
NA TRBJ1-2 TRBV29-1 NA CSVDLRGLLYGYTF TGCAGCGTTGACCTCAGGGGTTTACTGTATGGCTACACCTTC
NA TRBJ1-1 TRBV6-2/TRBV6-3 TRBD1 CASSYPGQANTEAFF TGTGCCAGCAGTTATCCCGGACAGGCTAACACTGAAGCTTTCTTT
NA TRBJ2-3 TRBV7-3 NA CASSPTDMATDTQYF TGTGCCAGCAGCCCCACTGACATGGCGACAGATACGCAGTATTTT
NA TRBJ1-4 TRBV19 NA CASSLSRTNEKLFF TGTGCCAGTAGTCTATCCCGGACTAATGAAAAACTGTTTTTT
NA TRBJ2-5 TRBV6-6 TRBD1 CASNRDRGETQYF TGTGCCAGCAACCGGGACAGGGGGGAGACCCAGTACTTC
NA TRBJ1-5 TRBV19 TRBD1 CASTRIDRGNQPQHF TGTGCCAGTACTCGTATAGACAGGGGCAATCAGCCCCAGCATTTT
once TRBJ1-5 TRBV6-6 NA CASTPTVGGVRQPQHF TGTGCCAGCACCCCCACGGTGGGGGGGGTACGTCAGCCCCAGCATTTT
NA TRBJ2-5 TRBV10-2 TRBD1 CASRSPGTGQETQYF TGCGCCAGCAGATCGCCCGGGACAGGGCAAGAGACCCAGTACTTC
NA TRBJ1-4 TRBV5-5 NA CASSLRVEEKLFF TGTGCCAGCAGCCTCAGGGTTGAGGAAAAACTGTTTTTT